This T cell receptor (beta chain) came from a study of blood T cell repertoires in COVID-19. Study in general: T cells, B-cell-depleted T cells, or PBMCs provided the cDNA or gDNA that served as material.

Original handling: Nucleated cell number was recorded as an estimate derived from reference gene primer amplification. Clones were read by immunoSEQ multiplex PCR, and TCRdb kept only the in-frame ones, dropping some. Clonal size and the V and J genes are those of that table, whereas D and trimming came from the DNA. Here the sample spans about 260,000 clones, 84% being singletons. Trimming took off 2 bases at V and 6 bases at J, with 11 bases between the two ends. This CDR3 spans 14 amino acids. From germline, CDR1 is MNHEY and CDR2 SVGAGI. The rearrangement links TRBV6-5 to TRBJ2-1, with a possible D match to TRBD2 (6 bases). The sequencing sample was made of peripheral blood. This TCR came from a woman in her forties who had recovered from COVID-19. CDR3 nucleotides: TGTGCCAGCAGTTACGTGGCGGGGCCCAATGAGCAGTTCTTC. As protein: CASSYVAGPNEQFF.